What follows is one T cell receptor (beta chain) and its context. CDR3 size: 15 residues. Trimming cost V 0 bases and J 7 bases; bases outside gene matches: 4. CDR1 is SGHRS, CDR2 YFSETQ, per germline. Sequencing was performed with immunoSEQ multiplex PCR; in TCRdb, only in-frame clones are kept and a portion is missing. The repertoire holds around 100,000 clones, with 70% to 85% as singletons. The data stem from a study of PD-L1 blockade in urothelial cancer. The starting material was PBMCs, obtained around atezolizumab (anti-PD-L1) treatment. This TCR came from a man aged 50 to 60 with urothelial cancer. The chain carries TRBV5-1 and TRBJ2-1; 10 positions agree with TRBD2. The CDR3 loop reads CASSLGTSGMNEQFF. CDR3 in DNA: TGCGCCAGCAGCTTGGGGACTAGCGGTATGAATGAGCAGTTCTTC.